This TCR beta chain was recorded in a study of CD8 T cells in cerebrospinal fluid in Alzheimer's disease. In the study overall: Two single-cell methods, plate-based nested PCR and droplet-based sequencing, assessed CSF clonal expansion.

TCRdb re-analyzed the 10x single-cell sequencing reads; it lists each CDR3 protein once, without DNA. The sample table sets out over 850 distinct CDR3 sequences. Its frequency marks this clonotype as large. Germline V lookup: CDR1 SGHRS, CDR2 YFSETQ. The CDR3 covers 16 residues. Material: cerebrospinal fluid. This clonotype was obtained from a human donor in good health. This chain uses TRBV5-1 with TRBJ2-7; TCRdb's D call, TRBD1, is unchecked because there is no DNA. The CDR3 loop is CASSLIPGQGAKEQYF. Based on the CDR3 plus reference TRBV5-1 and TRBJ2-7, the full variable domain is KAGVTQTPRYLIKTRGQQVTLSCSPISGHRSVSWYQQTPGQGLQFLFEYFSETQRNKGNFPGRFSGRQFSNSRSEMNVSTLELGDSALYLCASSLIPGQGAKEQYFGPGTRLTVT.